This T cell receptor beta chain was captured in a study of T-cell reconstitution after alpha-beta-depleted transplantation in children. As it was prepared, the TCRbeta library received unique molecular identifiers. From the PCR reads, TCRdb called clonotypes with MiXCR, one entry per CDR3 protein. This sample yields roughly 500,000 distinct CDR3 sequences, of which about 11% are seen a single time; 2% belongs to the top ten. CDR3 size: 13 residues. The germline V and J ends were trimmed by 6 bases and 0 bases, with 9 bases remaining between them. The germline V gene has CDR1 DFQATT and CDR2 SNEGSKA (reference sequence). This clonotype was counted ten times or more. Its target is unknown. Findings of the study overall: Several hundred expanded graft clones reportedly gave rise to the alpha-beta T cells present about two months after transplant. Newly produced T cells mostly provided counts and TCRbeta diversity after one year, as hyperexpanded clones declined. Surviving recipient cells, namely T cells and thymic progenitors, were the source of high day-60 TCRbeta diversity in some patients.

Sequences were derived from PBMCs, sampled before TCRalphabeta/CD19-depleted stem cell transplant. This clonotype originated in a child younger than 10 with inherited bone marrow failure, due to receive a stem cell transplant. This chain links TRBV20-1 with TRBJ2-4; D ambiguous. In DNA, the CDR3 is TGCAGTGCCCCAGGCATAGCCAAAAACATTCAGTACTTC. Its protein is CSAPGIAKNIQYF.